These 27 T cell receptor beta chains were sequenced from one sample in a study of control samples from healthy donors and cancer patients. Measured with immunoSEQ multiplex PCR; TCRdb has only the in-frame clones, and not every one. Here the sample spans 150,000 to 200,000 clones, approximately 94% being singletons. The sample comprised PBMCs. These receptors all stem from a man aged 55-75 years with colorectal cancer.

V is TRBV12-3 or TRBV12-4 and J is TRBJ1-1; no definite D call. V shed 7 bases and J shed 0 bases, with 9 bases lying between them. There are 13 residues in the CDR3. CDR3 sequence: CASKWGLNTEAFF. The CDR3 region has the DNA TGTGCCAGCAAGTGGGGTCTGAACACTGAAGCTTTCTTT.

This rearrangement joins TRBV5-1 to TRBJ2-2; D is possibly TRBD1 or TRBD2 (5 bases each). V gave up 3 bases and J gave up 1 base, with 7 bases separating them. The CDR3 consists of 14 residues. Germline lookup yields CDR1 SGHRS and CDR2 YFSETQ. The CDR3 loop reads CASSWDGNTGELFF. For the CDR3, the DNA is TGCGCCAGCAGCTGGGACGGGAACACCGGGGAGCTGTTTTTT.

This chain joins TRBV19 and TRBJ2-5; D call uncertain. This CDR3 has 13 amino acids. The V gene's germline CDR1 is LNHDA and CDR2 SQIVND (reference sequence). Between the trimmed V and J ends, which lost 0 bases and 4 bases, there was a span of 6 bases. CDR3 sequence (DNA): TGTGCCAGTAGTATAGATCGGCCAGAGACCCAGTACTTC. It is translated as CASSIDRPETQYF.

The chain is built from TRBV7-2 and TRBJ1-3; no firm D call. The CDR3 runs to 12 residues. V was pared by 3 bases and J by 3 bases, with 3 bases between. CDR1 SGHTA and CDR2 FQGNSA come from the germline V gene. This CDR3 reads CASSFGGNTIYF. CDR3 nucleotides: TGTGCCAGCAGCTTCGGTGGAAACACCATATATTTT.

J is TRBJ2-7 and V is TRBV5-1; D not resolved. This CDR3 has 15 amino acids. Germline CDR1 and CDR2: SGHRS and YFSETQ. The V end lost 0 bases, the J end lost 0 bases, and 10 bases lay between the germline ends. CDR3 coding DNA: TGCGCCAGCAGCTTGGACCGGACCAGCTCCTACGAGCAGTACTTC. Protein sequence: CASSLDRTSSYEQYF. Together with reference TRBV5-1 and TRBJ2-7, the CDR3 gives the full variable domain: KAGVTQTPRYLIKTRGQQVTLSCSPISGHRSVSWYQQTPGQGLQFLFEYFSETQRNKGNFPGRFSGRQFSNSRSEMNVSTLELGDSALYLCASSLDRTSSYEQYFGPGTRLTVT.

V usage is TRBV25-1 and J usage is TRBJ2-7, with 11 bases aligning to TRBD1. The CDR3 consists of 15 residues. Germline values: CDR1 MGHDK, CDR2 SYGVNS. V lost 1 base to trimming and J lost 5 bases; unmatched junction nucleotides: 4. CDR3 sequence: CASSESRTGGDEQYF. As DNA, the CDR3 is TGTGCCAGCAGTGAATCCCGGACAGGGGGCGACGAGCAGTACTTC.

The rearrangement uses TRBV28 and TRBJ1-2; D gene uncertain. The V and J ends lost 6 bases and 5 bases respectively, with 16 bases between them. The CDR3 totals 14 residues. Germline V CDR1 and CDR2: MDHEN, SYDVKM. CDR3 amino acids: CASRPPQDSYGYTF. For the CDR3, the DNA is TGTGCCAGCAGGCCCCCCCAGGATAGTTATGGCTACACCTTC.

This sequence joins TRBV9 and TRBJ2-3; D gene unclear. CDR3 length: 16 residues. CDR1 SGDLS and CDR2 YYNGEE come from the germline V gene. Trimming pared 0 bases from V and 0 bases from J, leaving 11 bases between. This CDR3 reads CASSVAAAGSTDTQYF. The CDR3 DNA is TGTGCCAGCAGCGTAGCTGCGGCAGGTAGCACAGATACGCAGTATTTT.

This chain joins TRBV5-1 and TRBJ2-2; TRBD1 agrees at 10 bases. The CDR3 consists of 15 residues. The ends lost 7 bases at V and 4 bases at J; junction bases unmatched: 7. CDR1 is SGHRS, CDR2 YFSETQ, per germline. In DNA, the CDR3 is TGCGCCAGCCAACCGGGACAGGGGTCCACCGGGGAGCTGTTTTTT. Translating it yields CASQPGQGSTGELFF.

The chain has TRBV9 and TRBJ2-5; D tentatively fits TRBD1 or TRBD2 (7 bases each). Trimming removed 3 bases from V and 4 bases from J, with 19 bases in between. The CDR3 sequence is 16 residues long. CDR1 and CDR2 (germline): SGDLS, YYNGEE. This chain's CDR3 is CASSDRQGGPGETQYF. CDR3 in DNA: TGTGCCAGCAGCGATAGGCAGGGGGGGCCCGGAGAGACCCAGTACTTC.

The gene calls are TRBV5-4 and TRBJ1-5, with D unclear. The V and J ends lost 4 bases and 0 bases respectively, with 11 bases between them. Germline values: CDR1 SGHNT, CDR2 YYREEE (reference sequence). The CDR3 loop spans 15 amino acids. The DNA for the CDR3 is TGTGCCAGCAGCCCGGGCCCCAATAGCAATCAGCCCCAGCATTTT. It yields the protein CASSPGPNSNQPQHF.

The chain uses TRBV2 and TRBJ2-7, with 8 bases lining up with TRBD1. This CDR3 spans 14 amino acids. With 6 bases clipped from V and 5 bases from J, the junction kept 9 bases outside the gene matches. The germline gives CDR1 SNHLY, CDR2 FYNNEI. Here the CDR3 reads CASRLDRALDEQYF. DNA for the CDR3: TGTGCCAGCAGATTGGACAGGGCCCTAGACGAGCAGTACTTC.

This chain links TRBV10-3 with TRBJ2-3; perhaps TRBD2 as D (6 bases). The length of the CDR3 is 16 residues. Trimming left V 0 bases short and J 0 bases short, with 10 bases between. CDR1 ENHRY and CDR2 SYGVKD come from the germline V gene. The CDR3 spells CAISESAGLSTDTQYF. CDR3 nucleotides: TGTGCCATCAGTGAGTCGGCGGGGCTTAGCACAGATACGCAGTATTTT.

The V call is TRBV6-2 or TRBV6-3, the J call TRBJ2-7, with TRBD1 matching over 8 bases. CDR1 and CDR2 from the germline V gene are MNHEY and SVGEGT. The trim removed 2 bases at V and 5 bases at J, leaving 8 bases unmatched. This CDR3 has 15 residues. The DNA of the CDR3 is TGTGCCAGCAGTTACGGACAGGGAGTTAGGAACGAGCAGTACTTC. Its protein is CASSYGQGVRNEQYF.

The chain combines TRBV7-8 with TRBJ2-7; D remains unclear. Germline CDR1 is SGHVS and CDR2 is FQNEAQ. This CDR3 region has 11 residues. Trimming pared 5 bases from V and 3 bases from J, leaving 5 bases between. The CDR3 DNA reads TGTGCCAGCAGCCTCAACTACGAGCAGTACTTC. The encoded protein is CASSLNYEQYF.

This rearrangement joins TRBV27 to TRBJ2-7; TRBD1 matches at 7 bases. The V gene's germline CDR1 is MNHEY and CDR2 SMNVEV (reference sequence). The CDR3 has 15 residues. J was trimmed by 4 bases and V by 6 bases; bases with no gene match: 12. The CDR3: CASSPSGQTKYEQYF. The CDR3 region has the DNA TGTGCCAGCAGCCCTTCGGGACAGACTAAATACGAGCAGTACTTC.

CDR3 protein: CASSQARGRLGNTIYF. In nucleotides, the CDR3 is TGTGCCAGCAGCCAAGCCCGCGGACGATTAGGAAACACCATATATTTT. The V gene is TRBV3-1 (or the pseudogene TRBV3-2), the J gene TRBJ1-3; D is ambiguous. This CDR3 spans 16 amino acids. The germline CDR1 and CDR2 sequences are LGHDT and YNNKEL (reference sequence). The ends were cut back, 1 base at V and 4 bases at J, with 14 bases in the middle.

In its sample, this clone was seen once. This chain joins TRBV2 and TRBJ1-5; D is possibly TRBD1 (5 bases). This CDR3 comprises 14 residues. V was pared by 5 bases and J by 9 bases, with 17 bases between. The germline V gene has CDR1 SNHLY and CDR2 FYNNEI. CDR3 region: CASSMDGVRGPQHF. The CDR3 DNA sequence: TGTGCCAGCAGTATGGACGGGGTAAGGGGGCCCCAGCATTTT.

The CDR3 sequence: CASSQVPPGYEQYF. The CDR3 DNA follows: TGCGCCAGCAGCCAAGTCCCCCCTGGCTACGAGCAGTACTTC. The chain employs TRBV4-3 and TRBJ2-7; no clear D gene. V dropped 1 base and J dropped 3 bases, with 10 bases sitting between them. Germline values: CDR1 LGHNA, CDR2 YSLEER. The CDR3 runs 14 residues.

The rearrangement links TRBV7-7 to TRBJ2-7, with D possibly matching TRBD2 (5 bases). The germline V and J ends were trimmed by 3 bases and 5 bases, with 23 bases remaining between them. Germline values: CDR1 SSHAT, CDR2 FNYEAQ (reference sequence). The CDR3 runs 17 residues. The chain's CDR3 is CASSLGGSSTPPHEQYF. In DNA, the CDR3 is TGTGCCAGCAGCTTGGGTGGGAGCTCCACCCCCCCCCACGAGCAGTACTTC.

The chain has TRBV11-2 and TRBJ1-2; TRBD1 aligns across 8 bases. Germline assignment: CDR1 SGHAT and CDR2 FQNNGV. The V segment lost 0 bases and the J segment 6 bases; nucleotides outside the gene matches: 6. The length of the CDR3 is 15 residues. The CDR3 loop is CASSLEARGHHGYTF. The CDR3 DNA reads TGTGCCAGCAGCTTAGAGGCCAGGGGGCATCATGGCTACACCTTC.

V and J are TRBV6-4 and TRBJ1-2; 10 bases map to TRBD1. V was clipped by 4 bases and J by 8 bases; unmatched bases: 13. The germline gives CDR1 MRHNA, CDR2 SNTAGT. The CDR3 consists of 16 residues. CDR3 sequence reads: CASSVGTGDRRQGYTF. The CDR3 bases are TGTGCCAGCAGTGTCGGGACAGGGGACCGACGACAGGGCTACACCTTC.

The V gene is TRBV19, the J gene TRBJ2-1; TRBD2 agrees at 11 bases. CDR3 length: 14 residues. Germline CDR1 is LNHDA and CDR2 is SQIVND (reference sequence). The V gene end was trimmed by 6 bases and the J gene end by 7 bases; junction bases not matched to a gene: 5. CDR3 loop: CASSLAGGENEQFF. The CDR3 DNA sequence: TGTGCCAGTAGCTTAGCGGGGGGGGAGAATGAGCAGTTCTTC.

V is TRBV9 and J is TRBJ2-2, with a weak D call TRBD2 (5 bases). V was pared by 0 bases and J by 4 bases, with 7 bases between. The CDR3 is 14 amino acids. Germline V gives CDR1 SGDLS, CDR2 YYNGEE. The DNA of the CDR3 is TGTGCCAGCAGCGTAGACGGGGTCACCGGGGAGCTGTTTTTT. As protein: CASSVDGVTGELFF.

The V gene is TRBV29-1, the J gene TRBJ2-3, with 12 bases that match TRBD2. Germline V gene sequence: CDR1 SQVTM, CDR2 ANQGSEA. The CDR3 consists of 15 residues. Trimming took 4 bases from V and 3 from J; bases not matched to a gene: 5. The CDR3 bases are TGCAGCGTTGGACTTGGACTAGCGGGGACAGATACGCAGTATTTT. Its translation: CSVGLGLAGTDTQYF.

The rearrangement links TRBV6-5 to TRBJ1-2; the D gene is possibly TRBD1 (5 bases). Germline V gene lookup returns CDR1 MNHEY and CDR2 SVGAGI. The CDR3 is made up of 13 amino acids. V lost 7 bases to trimming and J lost 5 bases, with 14 bases between them. The CDR3 here is CASNRQMDYGYTF. CDR3 coding DNA: TGTGCCAGCAACCGACAGATGGATTATGGCTACACCTTC.

The chain uses TRBV5-4 and TRBJ2-7, with 11 bases that match TRBD1. V gave up 2 bases and J gave up 6 bases; unmatched junction bases: 4. CDR1 SGHNT and CDR2 YYREEE come from the germline V gene (reference sequence). The CDR3 spans 14 residues. The CDR3 here is CASSFGQGAAEQYF. DNA for the CDR3: TGTGCCAGCAGCTTCGGACAGGGGGCGGCCGAGCAGTACTTC.